Many counts were recorded for the clone carrying this TCR beta chain. Antigen unknown. These data originate in a study of CD8 T cells in ankylosing spondylitis. Broader study findings: In the blood and synovial fluid of reactive arthritis, some motif variants had been previously reported. Matched synovial fluid from ankylosing spondylitis patients was reported to be enriched for disease-linked clones.

The CDR3 has 18 amino acids. Germline CDR1 and CDR2: MNHEY and SVGAGI. The germline V and J ends were trimmed by 0 bases and 0 bases, with 18 bases remaining between them. TCRdb re-derived calls from the 5' RACE reads in MiXCR, one entry per CDR3 protein. The table shows some 250,000 distinct CDR3 sequences, with more than 20% occurring only once. The sample was blood, either unsorted or a sorted T cell fraction (not recorded which). The chain is built from TRBV6-5 and TRBJ2-7; D possibly uses TRBD1 or TRBD2 (6 bases each). The TCR originated in a male donor with ankylosing spondylitis or in good health (not recorded which). CDR3 nucleotide sequence: TGTGCCAGCAGTTACTCGAGCCTGGCCAGGGGACTCTCCTACGAGCAGTACTTC. Translating it yields CASSYSSLARGLSYEQYF.